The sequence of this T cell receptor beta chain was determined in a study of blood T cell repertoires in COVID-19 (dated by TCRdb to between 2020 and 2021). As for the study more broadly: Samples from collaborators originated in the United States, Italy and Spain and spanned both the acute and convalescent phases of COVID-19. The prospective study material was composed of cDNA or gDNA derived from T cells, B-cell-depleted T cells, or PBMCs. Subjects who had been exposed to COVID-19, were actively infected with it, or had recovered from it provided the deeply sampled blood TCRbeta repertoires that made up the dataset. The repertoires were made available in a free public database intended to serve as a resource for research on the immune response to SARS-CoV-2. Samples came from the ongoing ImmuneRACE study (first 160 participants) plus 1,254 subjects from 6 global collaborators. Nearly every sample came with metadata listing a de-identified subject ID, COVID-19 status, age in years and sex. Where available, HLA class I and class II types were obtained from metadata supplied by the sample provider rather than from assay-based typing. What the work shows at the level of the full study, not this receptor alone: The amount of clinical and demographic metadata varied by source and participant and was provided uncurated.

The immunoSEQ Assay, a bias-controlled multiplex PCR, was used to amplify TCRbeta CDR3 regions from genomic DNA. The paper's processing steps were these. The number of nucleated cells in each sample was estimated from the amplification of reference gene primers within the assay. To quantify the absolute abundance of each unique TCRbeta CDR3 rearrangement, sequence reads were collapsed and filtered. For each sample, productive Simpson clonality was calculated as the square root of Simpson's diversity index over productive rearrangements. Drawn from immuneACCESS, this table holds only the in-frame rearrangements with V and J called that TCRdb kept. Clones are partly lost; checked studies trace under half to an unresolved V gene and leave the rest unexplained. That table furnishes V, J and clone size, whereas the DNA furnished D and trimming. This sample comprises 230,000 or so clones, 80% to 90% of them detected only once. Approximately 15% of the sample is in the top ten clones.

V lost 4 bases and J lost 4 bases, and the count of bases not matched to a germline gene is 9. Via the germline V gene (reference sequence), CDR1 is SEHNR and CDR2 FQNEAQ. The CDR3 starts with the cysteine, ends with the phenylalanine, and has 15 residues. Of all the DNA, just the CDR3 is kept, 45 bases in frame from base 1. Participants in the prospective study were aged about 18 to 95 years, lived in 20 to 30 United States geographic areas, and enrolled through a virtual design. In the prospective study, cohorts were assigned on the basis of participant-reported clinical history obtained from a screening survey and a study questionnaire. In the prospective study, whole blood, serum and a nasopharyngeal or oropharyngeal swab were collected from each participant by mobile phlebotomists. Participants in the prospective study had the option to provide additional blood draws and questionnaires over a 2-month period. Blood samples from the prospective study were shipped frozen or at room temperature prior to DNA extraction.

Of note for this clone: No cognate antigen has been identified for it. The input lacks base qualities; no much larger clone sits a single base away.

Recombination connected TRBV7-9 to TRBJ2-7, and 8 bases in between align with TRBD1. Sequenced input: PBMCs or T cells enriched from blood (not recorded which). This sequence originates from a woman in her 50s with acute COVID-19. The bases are TGTGCCAGCAGCTCCCCGCAGGGGGCGAGATACGAGCAGTACTTC. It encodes CASSSPQGARYEQYF.